This T cell receptor beta chain was profiled in a study of T cells after yellow fever vaccination. Trimming removed 5 bases from V and 3 bases from J; junction bases left unmatched: 6. CDR3 length: 14 amino acids. CDR1 is ENHRY and CDR2 is SYGVKD in the germline V gene. The study made its TCR cDNA through 5'RACE template switching. That step introduced a universal primer site along with UMIs. TCRdb recomputed calls from the 5' RACE reads with MiXCR, one row per CDR3 protein. The sample lists about 340,000 distinct CDR3 sequences, around 13% occurring once. General study results and limits: Researchers report a weaker secondary response that nonetheless peaked faster, day 5 versus 15. Relatively few clonotypes were ones that appeared in both CD4 and CD8 compartments. Subsequent booster samples again held most clones from primary vaccination (just under 98% CD4, just under 90% CD8).

In regard to this clonotype: Antigen unknown.

The source material was CD4+ T cells sorted from PBMCs, sampled 15 days after the yellow fever booster vaccination. This clonotype was sampled from a man aged 18 to 30 who received the YFV17D yellow fever vaccine. The rearrangement joins TRBV10-3 to TRBJ2-5; 7 nucleotides line up with TRBD2. The CDR3 sequence: CAISTRGGKETQYF. CDR3 nucleotide sequence: TGTGCCATCAGTACTCGCGGGGGAAAAGAGACCCAGTACTTC.